The clone carrying this T cell receptor (beta chain) appeared a few times. Its target is unknown. Time point specified: persistent/refractory GD, antithyroid drugs over 5 years with positive TRAb. From PBMCs, RNA was extracted and then used to make the TCR library. The entry originates in a study of regulatory T cells in long-lasting Graves disease. At the level of the study: It was over 5 years of antithyroid drugs, with positive TSH receptor antibodies, that meant persistent Graves' disease.

Study results and limitations: Patients with persistent disease showed a bias toward TRBV28, TRBJ1-2 and TRBJ2-5. The TCR repertoire of persistent Graves' patients was less diverse than that of newly diagnosed ones.

V shed 6 bases and J 3 bases; nucleotides not matched to a gene: 9. The CDR3 is 15 residues long. Germline V gene data show CDR1 as ENHRY and CDR2 as SYGVKD. Construction of TCR beta libraries relied on iRepertoire HTBI primers and on Arm-PCR targeting CDR3 regions. TCRdb re-called the multiplex PCR reads through MiXCR, storing one row per CDR3 protein. The data hold about 460,000 distinct CDR3 sequences, with 20% to 25% observed a single time. Specimen: peripheral blood mononuclear cells (PBMCs), collected when the disease was refractory, from a patient treated with antithyroid drugs. This TCR was recovered from a female donor with Graves disease. V gene TRBV10-3 combines with J gene TRBJ2-7; 9 nucleotides align to TRBD1. The CDR3 region has the DNA TGTGCCATCAGCGCCAGCGGACAGGGGAACTACGAGCAGTACTTC. This sequence encodes CAISASGQGNYEQYF.